This T cell receptor beta chain was identified in a study of Ad26.COV2.S vaccination and SARS-CoV-2 variants. Across the study: Into the muscle, Ad26.COV2.S was dosed once or twice, 56 days apart.

Described treatment: around 19 received Ad26.COV2.S at low or high dose, single or two shots; about five received placebo; per-sample allocation not given. Sampling occurred on day 63 after the first vaccine or placebo injection. The CDR3 has 16 residues. Germline CDR1 SGHTA, CDR2 FQGNSA. The trim removed 5 bases at V and 4 bases at J, leaving 12 bases unmatched. To note about this clone: The target antigen is unknown.

General study points: Recipients of either vaccine or placebo displayed similar breadth of non-spike TCRs. Reports say spike-specific CD8+ and CD4+ T cell responses covered substantial breadth after vaccination. Measurements of TCR breadth and depth may have given underestimates of the total T cell responses.

Produced via immunoSEQ multiplex PCR; TCRdb's table is partial and in-frame only. The top ten clones hold around 6.4% of a sample with roughly 300,000 clones, around 89% of them seen once. This sequence was found in a person between 18 and 65 years old who received the Ad26.COV2.S COVID-19 vaccine or a placebo. The specimen was peripheral blood, collected in a trial of Ad26.COV2.S vaccine versus placebo. The chain uses TRBV7-2 and TRBJ1-2; 8 bases match TRBD1. The CDR3 region is CASSPRAGQGLYGYTF. CDR3 nucleotide sequence: TGTGCCAGCAGCCCCCGGGCTGGACAGGGCCTCTATGGCTACACCTTC.